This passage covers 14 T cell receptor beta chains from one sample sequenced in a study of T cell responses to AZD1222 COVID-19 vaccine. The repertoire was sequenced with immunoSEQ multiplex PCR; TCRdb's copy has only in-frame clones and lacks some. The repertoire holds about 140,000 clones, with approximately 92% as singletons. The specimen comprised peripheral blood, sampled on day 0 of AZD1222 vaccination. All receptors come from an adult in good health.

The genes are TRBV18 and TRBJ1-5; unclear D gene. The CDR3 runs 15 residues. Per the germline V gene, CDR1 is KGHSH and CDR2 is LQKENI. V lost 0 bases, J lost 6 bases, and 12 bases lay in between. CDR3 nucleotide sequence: TGTGCCAGCTCACCACCGGCCGGGGTAAGTCAGCCCCAGCATTTT. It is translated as CASSPPAGVSQPQHF.

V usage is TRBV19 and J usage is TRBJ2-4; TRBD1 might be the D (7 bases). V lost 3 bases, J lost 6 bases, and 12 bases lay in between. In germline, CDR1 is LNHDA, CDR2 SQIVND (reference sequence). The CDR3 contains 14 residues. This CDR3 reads CASSIRQGGNIQYF. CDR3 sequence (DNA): TGTGCCAGTAGTATCCGGCAGGGGGGAAACATTCAGTACTTC.

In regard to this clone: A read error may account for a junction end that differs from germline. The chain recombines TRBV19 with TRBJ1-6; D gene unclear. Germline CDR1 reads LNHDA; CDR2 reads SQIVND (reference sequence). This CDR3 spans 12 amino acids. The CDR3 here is CASSPYDSPLHF. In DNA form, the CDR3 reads TGTGCCAGTAGTCCCTATGATTCACCCCTCCACTTT. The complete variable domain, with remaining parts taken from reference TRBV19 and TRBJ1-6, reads DGGITQSPKYLFRKEGQNVTLSCEQNLNHDAMYWYRQDPGQGLRLIYYSQIVNDFQKGDIAEGYSVSREKKESFPLTVTSAQKNPTAFYLCASSPYDSPLHFGNGTRLTVT.

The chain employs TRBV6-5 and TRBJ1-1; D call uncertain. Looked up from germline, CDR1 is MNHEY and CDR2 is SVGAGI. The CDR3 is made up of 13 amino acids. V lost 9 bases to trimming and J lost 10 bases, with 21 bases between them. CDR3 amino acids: CASHRRGSTGAFF. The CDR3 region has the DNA TGTGCCAGTCATAGGCGAGGCTCGACGGGAGCTTTCTTT.

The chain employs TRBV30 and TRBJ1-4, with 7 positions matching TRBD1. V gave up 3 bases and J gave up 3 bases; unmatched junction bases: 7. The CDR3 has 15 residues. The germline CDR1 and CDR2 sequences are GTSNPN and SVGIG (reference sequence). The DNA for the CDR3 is TGTGCCTGGAGGGTCAGGGGGGCCGCTAATGAAAAACTGTTTTTT. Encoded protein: CAWRVRGAANEKLFF.

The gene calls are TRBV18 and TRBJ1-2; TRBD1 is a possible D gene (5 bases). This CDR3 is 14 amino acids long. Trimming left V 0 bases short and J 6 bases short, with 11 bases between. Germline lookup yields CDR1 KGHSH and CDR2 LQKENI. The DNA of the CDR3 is TGTGCCAGCTCACCACCGATTGGGGGTAATGGCTACACCTTC. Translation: CASSPPIGGNGYTF. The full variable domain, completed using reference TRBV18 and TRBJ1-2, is NAGVMQNPRHLVRRRGQEARLRCSPMKGHSHVYWYRQLPEEGLKFMVYLQKENIIDESGMPKERFSAEFPKEGPSILRIQQVVRGDSAAYFCASSPPIGGNGYTFGSGTRLTVV.

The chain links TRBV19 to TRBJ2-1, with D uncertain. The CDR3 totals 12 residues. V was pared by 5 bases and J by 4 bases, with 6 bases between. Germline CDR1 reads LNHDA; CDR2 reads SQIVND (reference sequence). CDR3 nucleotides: TGTGCCAGTAGTGCGATTTACAATGAGCAGTTCTTC. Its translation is CASSAIYNEQFF.

Here the CDR3 reads CASSHAGGRTGELFF. The CDR3 DNA reads as TGCGCCAGCAGCCACGCTGGGGGAAGGACCGGGGAGCTGTTTTTT. The rearrangement joins TRBV4-1 to TRBJ2-2; D may be TRBD1 or TRBD2 (5 bases each). Trimming removed 3 bases at V and 5 bases at J, with 13 bases between. Germline CDR1 MGHRA, CDR2 YSYEKL. The CDR3 contains 15 residues.

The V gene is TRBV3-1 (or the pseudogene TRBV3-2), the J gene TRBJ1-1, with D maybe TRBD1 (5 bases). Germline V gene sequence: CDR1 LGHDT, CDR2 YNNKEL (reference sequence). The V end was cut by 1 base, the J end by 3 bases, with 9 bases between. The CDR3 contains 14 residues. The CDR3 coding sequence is TGTGCCAGCAGCCAAGCTGGGGGGTACACTGAAGCTTTCTTT. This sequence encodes CASSQAGGYTEAFF.

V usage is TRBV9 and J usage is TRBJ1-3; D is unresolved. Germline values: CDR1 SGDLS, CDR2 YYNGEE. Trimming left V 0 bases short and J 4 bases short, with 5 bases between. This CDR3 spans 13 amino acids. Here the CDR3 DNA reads TGTGCCAGCAGCGTAGATCGGGGAAACACCATATATTTT. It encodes CASSVDRGNTIYF.

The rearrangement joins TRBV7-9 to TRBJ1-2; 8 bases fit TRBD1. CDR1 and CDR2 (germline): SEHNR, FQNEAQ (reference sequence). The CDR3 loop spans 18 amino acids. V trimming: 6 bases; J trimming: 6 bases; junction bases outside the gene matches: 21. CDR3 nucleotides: TGTGCCAGCAGACTGCTTTCGGACAGGGTACGAAGTGTCCATGGCTACACCTTC. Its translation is CASRLLSDRVRSVHGYTF.

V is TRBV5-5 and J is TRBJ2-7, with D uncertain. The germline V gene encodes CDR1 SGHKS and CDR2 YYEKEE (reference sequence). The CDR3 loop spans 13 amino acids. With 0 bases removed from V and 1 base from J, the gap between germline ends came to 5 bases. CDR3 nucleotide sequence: TGTGCCAGCAGCTTGGTTCTATCCTACGAGCAGTACTTC. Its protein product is CASSLVLSYEQYF.

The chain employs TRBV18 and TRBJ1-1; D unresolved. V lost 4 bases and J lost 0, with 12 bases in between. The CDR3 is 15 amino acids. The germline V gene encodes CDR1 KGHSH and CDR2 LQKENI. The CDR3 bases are TGTGCCAGCTCACATAACCAGGCCGTGAACACTGAAGCTTTCTTT. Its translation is CASSHNQAVNTEAFF.

The CDR3 nucleotides are TGTGCCAGCAGCAAGACTAGCGGGGGGTTTTCCTACGAGCAGTACTTC. Its translation is CASSKTSGGFSYEQYF. This sequence joins TRBV5-4 and TRBJ2-7; 13 bases fit TRBD2. This CDR3 is built from 16 residues. The V gene's germline CDR1 is SGHNT and CDR2 YYREEE (reference sequence). V lost 4 bases, J lost 1 base, and 5 bases stayed unmatched.